Below, one TCR beta chain is given with its context. This clonotype was picked up many times. Its specific antigen is unknown. Base-call qualities are not available, and no considerably larger clone is one nucleotide away. These data originate in a study of molecular identifiers for immune sequencing clone quantification (dated by TCRdb to between 2017 and 2018). At the level of the whole study: For a replicate experiment, RNA from approximately 20,000 or 100,000 naive CD8 T cells was divided into five aliquots, and four of the five aliquots were sequenced. The study was a methods study using CD8 T cells to benchmark molecular-identifier clustering-based TCR repertoire sequencing (MIDCIRS) and TCR RNA copy counting. Results and caveats for the whole study, not just this receptor: Modeling indicated about 3 TCR RNA copies recovered per cell, compared with about 10 by digital PCR, which implies a capture efficiency of approximately 30%. In CMV-specific effector cells, over 98% of molecules were held by clones above 20 RNA copies, whereas under 1% of molecules were held by such clones in naive cells. Spiked-in Jurkat TCR RNA equivalent to a single cell was reported to be detectable even among 980,000 or so naive CD8 T cells. Spiked-in Jurkat TCR RNA (about ten copies' worth), which is not part of the donor repertoire, was contained in the naive libraries. Without barcode sub-clustering, chimeric consensus sequences inflated TCR diversity; chimeras reached as high as 47%. The sizes of highly expanded clones could end up underestimated when identical TCR molecules share a barcode.

The V and J ends are trimmed by 0 bases and 6 bases, leaving 5 bases between them. The CDR3 measures 12 amino acids from cysteine to phenylalanine. Only the CDR3 part of the read is kept: 36 bases, read in frame from the first base. For CDR1 and CDR2, the germline V gene (reference sequence) lists DFQATT and SNEGSKA. Naive CD8 T cell libraries were made from approximately 22,000 to 940,000 sorted cells using 10%, 30% or 50% of purified RNA. Naive CD8 T cells were FACS-sorted as CD8+CD4-CCR7+CD45RA+ on a BD FACSAria II into RLT Plus buffer. Approximately nine TCR copies' worth of Jurkat RNA were spiked into about 19,000-1,100,000 naive CD8 T cell samples to test detection sensitivity. Enrichment of CD8 T cells was performed with RosetteSep CD8+ T Cell Enrichment Cocktail and Ficoll-Paque, after which ACK red cell lysis was carried out. Library preparation employed PCR. Sequencer: Illumina HiSeq 4000. Bulk TCR libraries were generated as previously described, with the TCR primers listed in Table S5 used. The Qiagen AllPrep DNA/RNA kit was used to purify total RNA. Before any analysis, reads coming from multiple sequencing runs of the same library were combined into one pool. Turning to the authors' computational methods: Reads were retained only if the reads had an exact TCR constant sequence, and the retained reads were trimmed to 150 nt and grouped according to their 12-nt molecular barcodes. Reads within each barcode group were sub-clustered using a 15% Levenshtein threshold, and quality-weighted consensus sequences were constructed for each RNA molecule. Non-functional sequences were filtered out, along with any lower-count sequence sitting one edit away from another sequence. On the basis of fitting two negative binomial distributions, barcode sub-clusters with fewer than 20% of the maximum read count were discarded. TCRdb redid the processing of the public reads, applying fastp at Q25 and MiXCR, and retained in-frame beta chains. Entries are consolidated by CDR3 protein sequence, retaining the most common genes and DNA. What appears here as the V and J calls and clone size reflects TCRdb's work, not the paper's. The sample includes some 65,000 distinct CDR3 sequences, with approximately 18% observed a single time. Together, the top ten hold approximately 1.5% of the sample.

The sequencing input was naive CD8+ T cells from blood, with Jurkat cell RNA spiked in. Per the publication, the cell subset or site label means: FACS-sorted CD8+CD4-CCR7+CD45RA+ naive T cells. The TCR originated in a human donor in good health. Some libraries in this study had Jurkat cell RNA spiked in. The V and J segments used are TRBV20-1 and TRBJ2-2; the D gene remains uncertain. CDR3 sequence: CSARDYAGELFF. The DNA sequence is given as TGCAGTGCTAGAGATTATGCCGGGGAGCTGTTTTTT.